The next 18 T cell receptor beta chains were all read from a single sample in a study of cytomegalovirus exposure and HLA in healthy donors. Use of 60 Vbeta and 13 Jbeta primers characterized the PCR. Measured with immunoSEQ multiplex PCR; TCRdb has only the in-frame clones, and not every one. The table shows approximately 140,000 clones, with 79% occurring only once. Source material: PBMCs. These receptors were taken from a man in his fifties in good health and CMV-seropositive.

This sequence joins TRBV5-1 and TRBJ1-4; D is unclear. This CDR3 is built from 14 residues. Trimming took 6 bases from V and 0 from J, leaving 9 bases between them. Germline V gene sequence: CDR1 SGHRS, CDR2 YFSETQ. The CDR3 region is CASKGATTNEKLFF. The CDR3 coding sequence is TGCGCCAGCAAAGGAGCAACAACTAATGAAAAACTGTTTTTT.

The chain uses TRBV5-1 and TRBJ2-6; TRBD1 matches 8 bases. Per germline, CDR1 SGHRS and CDR2 YFSETQ. This CDR3 spans 17 amino acids. Trimming removed 4 bases from V and 4 bases from J; junction bases left unmatched: 10. The CDR3 bases are TGCGCCAGCAGCCTGACAGGGGTTCTTACCGGGGCCAACGTCCTGACTTTC. Amino acid sequence: CASSLTGVLTGANVLTF.

The chain has TRBV6-5 and TRBJ2-5; D call uncertain. The germline V and J ends were trimmed by 6 bases and 9 bases, with 17 bases remaining between them. The CDR3 totals 13 residues. CDR1 is MNHEY and CDR2 is SVGAGI in the germline V gene. CDR3 loop: CASSRFPSSAQYF. The CDR3 nucleotides read TGTGCCAGCAGCCGTTTTCCTAGTTCGGCCCAGTACTTC.

The J gene is TRBJ2-2, the V gene TRBV28, with 10 bases aligning to TRBD1. This CDR3 has 15 residues. Germline CDR1 reads MDHEN; CDR2 reads SYDVKM. V shed 7 bases and J 7 bases; nucleotides not matched to a gene: 9. The CDR3 is CASTSGDRGVGELFF. The CDR3 DNA reads as TGTGCCAGCACCTCCGGGGACAGGGGTGTCGGGGAGCTGTTTTTT.

The V call is TRBV7-6, the J call TRBJ2-1, with D uncertain. CDR1 SGHVS and CDR2 FNYEAQ come from the germline V gene. CDR3 length equals 15 residues. The V end was cut by 1 base, the J end by 1 base, with 8 bases between. The CDR3 is CASSLVVNSYNEQFF. CDR3 coding DNA: TGTGCCAGCAGCTTAGTCGTAAATTCCTACAATGAGCAGTTCTTC.

The chain recombines TRBV11-2 with TRBJ2-7; 11 nucleotides line up with TRBD2. This CDR3 has 15 residues. V was pared by 1 base and J by 4 bases, with 3 bases of the junction left unmatched. The germline V gene encodes CDR1 SGHAT and CDR2 FQNNGV. In DNA form, the CDR3 reads TGTGCCAGCAGCTTAGTGGCTAGCGGGAGGTACGAGCAGTACTTC. Protein: CASSLVASGRYEQYF.

The genes are TRBV7-2 and TRBJ2-1; weak D call: TRBD2 (5 bases). With 4 bases removed from V and 10 bases from J, the gap between germline ends came to 23 bases. The CDR3 is made up of 16 amino acids. Germline assignment: CDR1 SGHTA and CDR2 FQGNSA. CDR3 coding DNA: TGTGCCAGCAGCTCACACCAAGCTAGCATTGGTGGAGAGCAGTTCTTC. As protein: CASSSHQASIGGEQFF.

This clone was seen only a few times. The CDR3 coding sequence is TGTGCCAGCAGCTTGGATAGCGGGAGTTACGAGCAGTACTTC. Translating it yields CASSLDSGSYEQYF. The chain recombines TRBV5-5 with TRBJ2-7; 9 bases agree with TRBD2. This CDR3 is built from 14 residues. Germline loops: CDR1 SGHKS, CDR2 YYEKEE (reference sequence). The V and J ends lost 0 bases and 4 bases, in that order; junction bases with no gene match: 2.

This chain links TRBV6-4 with TRBJ1-2, with 9 bases lining up with TRBD1. The V segment lost 3 bases and the J segment 4 bases; nucleotides outside the gene matches: 12. This CDR3 comprises 17 residues. Germline CDR1 reads MRHNA; CDR2 reads SNTAGT. Written as DNA, the CDR3 is TGTGCCAGCAGTGATTGGGGACAGGGTATGCGTGGCTATGGCTACACCTTC. Residues: CASSDWGQGMRGYGYTF.

This clone turned up a few times. This sequence joins TRBV6-1 and TRBJ2-7; D remains unclear. Deletions cut 2 bases from V and 3 bases from J, with 14 bases between. The CDR3 length is 15 residues. The germline CDR1 and CDR2 sequences are MNHNS and SASEGT. The CDR3 coding sequence is TGTGCCAGCAGTGAACCTGGTCGGTCGATCTACGAGCAGTACTTC. This codes for CASSEPGRSIYEQYF.

V usage is TRBV27 and J usage is TRBJ2-3, with 7 bases matching TRBD2. Germline CDR1 reads MNHEY; CDR2 reads SMNVEV (reference sequence). The CDR3 runs to 14 residues. J was trimmed by 5 bases and V by 4 bases; bases with no gene match: 6. In DNA form, the CDR3 reads TGTGCCAGCAGTTCCTTGTGGGAGGGAGATACGCAGTATTTT. Protein sequence: CASSSLWEGDTQYF.

This sequence joins TRBV18 and TRBJ1-5; D perhaps matches TRBD1 (6 bases). Between the trimmed V and J ends, which lost 6 bases and 5 bases, there was a span of 11 bases. CDR3 length: 13 amino acids. CDR1 KGHSH and CDR2 LQKENI come from the germline V gene. Here the CDR3 reads CASSSDRDQPQHF. CDR3 DNA sequence: TGTGCCAGCTCTTCGGACAGAGATCAGCCCCAGCATTTT.

The chain is built from TRBV13 and TRBJ2-7, with D maybe TRBD2 (5 bases). V was pared by 3 bases and J by 1 base, with 10 bases between. The CDR3 extends over 14 amino acids. Germline-derived CDR1 and CDR2 are PRHDT and FYEKMQ (reference sequence). The chain's CDR3 is CASSFGGSSYEQYF. The CDR3 DNA sequence: TGTGCCAGCAGCTTCGGCGGGTCGTCCTACGAGCAGTACTTC.

This sequence joins TRBV2 and TRBJ2-5, with TRBD2 as a possible D gene (6 bases). The germline CDR1 and CDR2 sequences are SNHLY and FYNNEI. With 7 bases removed from V and 4 bases from J, the gap between germline ends came to 13 bases. CDR3 length: 13 amino acids. The CDR3 region has the DNA TGTGCCAGCATTGCTCACGGGGGAGAGACCCAGTACTTC. Residues: CASIAHGGETQYF.

V gene TRBV28 combines with J gene TRBJ2-2; D not certain. Between the trimmed V and J ends, which lost 6 bases and 7 bases, there was a span of 6 bases. Germline V gives CDR1 MDHEN, CDR2 SYDVKM. The CDR3 covers 11 residues. The CDR3 nucleotides read TGTGCCAGCAGCCCGGGCGGGGAGCTGTTTTTT. Translated: CASSPGGELFF.

The chain links TRBV5-1 to TRBJ1-4, with 10 bases aligning to TRBD1. Trimming at V came to 4 bases and at J to 8 bases, leaving 8 bases not matched to a gene. The CDR3 spans 15 residues. Germline V gives CDR1 SGHRS, CDR2 YFSETQ. CDR3 in DNA: TGCGCCAGCAGCCCGACAGGACAGGGGGAGGAAAAACTGTTTTTT. This sequence encodes CASSPTGQGEEKLFF.

The chain couples TRBV5-1 to TRBJ2-7, with 8 bases matching TRBD2. CDR1 SGHRS and CDR2 YFSETQ come from the germline V gene. Trimming removed 0 bases from V and 7 bases from J; junction bases left unmatched: 9. This CDR3 has 15 residues. CDR3 loop: CASSLVLAGSGEQYF. DNA for the CDR3: TGCGCCAGCAGCTTGGTTTTAGCGGGATCGGGTGAGCAGTACTTC.

The chain combines TRBV2 with TRBJ2-7; D not certain. The germline gives CDR1 SNHLY, CDR2 FYNNEI. The CDR3 has 13 amino acids. The CDR3 coding sequence is TGTGTTAGCAAGCAGAAGACGGCATACGAGCAGTACTTC. Protein product: CVSKQKTAYEQYF.